Below, 18 T cell receptor beta chains from the same sample are listed, as sequenced in a study of molecular identifiers for immune sequencing clone quantification. TCRdb itself ran the PCR reads through MiXCR, one entry per CDR3 protein. The sample shows some 91,000 distinct CDR3 sequences, more than 20% of them seen only once. The source material was naive CD8+ T cells from blood, with Jurkat cell RNA spiked in. The subset denotes: FACS-sorted CD8+CD4-CCR7+CD45RA+ naive T cells. All receptors come from a human donor in good health. Some libraries in this study had Jurkat cell RNA spiked in.

On this clonotype: This may be a read error, as it is one base from a much larger clone. V is TRBV7-9 and J is TRBJ1-1; D unresolved. The CDR3 is made up of 15 amino acids. Germline lookup yields CDR1 SEHNR and CDR2 FQNEAQ (reference sequence). Trimming removed 5 bases from V and 0 bases from J, with 13 bases in between. The CDR3 loop is CASSGRDSMNTEAFF. CDR3 DNA sequence: TGTGCCAGCAGCGGACGGGATTCCATGAACACTGAAGCTTTCTTT.

Many counts were recorded for this clonotype. CDR3 in amino acids: CAIRDLNTEAFF. CDR3 nucleotide sequence: TGTGCCATCAGGGACCTGAACACTGAAGCTTTCTTT. The chain is built from TRBV10-3 and TRBJ1-1, with D unclear. The CDR3 is 12 residues long. V shed 6 bases and J shed 0 bases, with 5 bases lying between them. Germline CDR1 reads ENHRY; CDR2 reads SYGVKD.

This clonotype was recorded many times. V and J are TRBV20-1 and TRBJ2-7; tentative D call: TRBD1 (5 bases). Germline loops: CDR1 DFQATT, CDR2 SNEGSKA (reference sequence). The V end was cut by 6 bases, the J end by 3 bases, with 15 bases between. The CDR3 extends over 13 amino acids. This CDR3 reads CSARPDILYEQYF. The CDR3 DNA reads as TGCAGTGCCCGACCGGACATCCTCTACGAGCAGTACTTC.

This clonotype has a handful of counts. A much larger clone sits a single nucleotide away, making a read error possible. The chain employs TRBV27 and TRBJ2-6; D not resolved. This CDR3 is built from 12 residues. V was cut by 5 bases and J by 2 bases, with 1 base left in between. Germline V gene data show CDR1 as MNHEY and CDR2 as SMNVEV (reference sequence). Here the CDR3 reads CASSAGANVLTF. The CDR3 DNA follows: TGTGCCAGCAGTGCTGGGGCCAACGTCCTGACTTTC.

The count of this clonotype is one. The V and J genes are TRBV19 and TRBJ2-3; D call uncertain. V lost 3 bases and J lost 0, with 10 bases in between. From germline, CDR1 is LNHDA and CDR2 SQIVND (reference sequence). There are 15 residues in the CDR3. The CDR3 is CASSMGLSSTDTQYF. In nucleotides, the CDR3 is TGTGCCAGTAGTATGGGCCTCAGTAGCACAGATACGCAGTATTTT.

This clonotype was counted ten times or more. This chain joins TRBV27 and TRBJ2-4, with D unclear. The V gene's germline CDR1 is MNHEY and CDR2 SMNVEV (reference sequence). CDR3 size: 16 residues. V was pared by 2 bases and J by 0 bases, with 11 bases between. CDR3 nucleotides: TGTGCCAGCAGTTTACTGGGCACCCTAGCCAAAAACATTCAGTACTTC. It translates to CASSLLGTLAKNIQYF.

In regard to this clonotype: A much larger clone lies one base from this, so it may be a read error. V and J are TRBV6-1 and TRBJ2-7, with 8 bases aligning to TRBD2. The length of the CDR3 is 14 residues. The germline gives CDR1 MNHNS, CDR2 SASEGT. The DNA for the CDR3 is TGTGCCAGCAGTGAAGCCGGGGGGGGCTACGCGCAGTACTTC. It specifies CASSEAGGGYAQYF.

This clonotype was seen at least ten times. The chain has TRBV28 and TRBJ2-3; TRBD2 aligns across 13 bases. The CDR3 loop spans 17 amino acids. Germline CDR1 reads MDHEN; CDR2 reads SYDVKM. The trim removed 5 bases at V and 2 bases at J, leaving 7 bases unmatched. DNA of the CDR3: TGTGCCAGCAGTCCAACCGGGACTAGCGGGATCACAGATACGCAGTATTTT. Amino acid sequence: CASSPTGTSGITDTQYF.

This clonotype was observed at least ten times. The rearrangement joins TRBV7-9 to TRBJ2-5; 14 bases fit TRBD2. V dropped 6 bases and J dropped 4; count of bases not matched to a gene: 4. The CDR3 covers 15 residues. CDR1 is SEHNR, CDR2 FQNEAQ, per germline (reference sequence). CDR3 in amino acids: CASSYGLAGGETQYF. CDR3 sequence (DNA): TGTGCCAGCAGTTATGGACTAGCGGGAGGAGAGACCCAGTACTTC. The variable domain in full, with the rest retrieved from reference TRBV7-9 and TRBJ2-5, is DTGVSQNPRHKITKRGQNVTFRCDPISEHNRLYWYRQTLGQGPEFLTYFQNEAQLEKSRLLSDRFSAERPKGSFSTLEIQRTEQGDSAMYLCASSYGLAGGETQYFGPGTRLLVL.

This clonotype came up many times. The V gene is TRBV5-4, the J gene TRBJ2-7; D unresolved. CDR1 is SGHNT and CDR2 is YYREEE in the germline V gene (reference sequence). V was shortened by 1 base and J by 5 bases, with 13 bases between the two germline ends. The CDR3 is made up of 14 amino acids. The CDR3, as DNA: TGTGCCAGCAGCTTGCGGTCGGGCCCCGACGAGCAGTACTTC. Protein: CASSLRSGPDEQYF.

On this clonotype itself: This may arise from a read error, as a much more abundant clone is one base away. It is likely a read error, because the conserved phenylalanine at the end of the CDR3 is missing. This rearrangement joins TRBV11-2 to TRBJ2-5; D unclear. Trimming cost V 6 bases and J 3 bases, with 11 bases left between them. Germline-derived CDR1 and CDR2 are SGHAT and FQNNGV. The CDR3 is 13 residues long. Here the CDR3 DNA reads TGTGCCAGCAGTCGGCGTGGGGAAGAGACCCAGTACTCC. Translated: CASSRRGEETQYS.

Note on this clonotype: This may be a read error: a much more frequent sequence differs by one nucleotide. V usage is TRBV4-3 and J usage is TRBJ2-7; D is possibly TRBD1 or TRBD2 (7 bases each). CDR1 and CDR2 from the germline V gene are LGHNA and YSLEER. The CDR3 covers 14 residues. CDR3 nucleotide sequence: TGCGCCAGCAGCCAAGTTCAGGGGGACTACCAGCAGTACTTC. This encodes CASSQVQGDYQQYF.

Note on this clonotype: A much larger clone differs by one base, so this may be a read error. V is TRBV5-1 and J is TRBJ1-1, with 7 nucleotides matching TRBD1. The CDR3 is 16 amino acids. With 4 bases clipped from V and 4 bases from J, the junction kept 13 bases outside the gene matches. Germline V gene lookup returns CDR1 SGHRS and CDR2 YFSETQ. The chain's CDR3 is CASSLRQGMGTTEAFF. The CDR3, as DNA: TGCGCCAGCAGCCTCCGACAGGGTATGGGTACCACTGAAGCTTTCTTT. Combining the CDR3 with reference TRBV5-1 and TRBJ1-1 gives the whole variable domain KAGVTQTPRYLIKTRGQQVTLSCSPISGHRSVSWYQQTPGQGLQFLFEYFSETQRNKGNFPGRFSGRQFSNSRSEMNVSTLELGDSALYLCASSLRQGMGTTEAFFGQGTRLTVV.

As concerns this clonotype: A much larger clone lies one base from this, so it may be a read error. The chain couples TRBV7-9 to TRBJ2-3, with 8 positions matching TRBD1. The CDR3 consists of 15 residues. The germline CDR1 and CDR2 sequences are SEHNR and FQNEAQ (reference sequence). This CDR3 is CASSLEAGGPDMQYF. Written as DNA, the CDR3 is TGTGCCAGCAGCTTAGAGGCAGGGGGCCCAGATATGCAGTATTTT.

This clonotype showed up many times. The rearrangement uses TRBV5-8 and TRBJ1-6; a possible D gene is TRBD1 (5 bases). V dropped 4 bases and J dropped 8 bases, with 16 bases sitting between them. The CDR3 loop spans 15 amino acids. CDR1 SGHTS and CDR2 YDEGEE come from the germline V gene. CDR3 coding DNA: TGTGCCAGCAGCCCGATAAAGACAGATTATTCACCCCTCCACTTT. Protein product: CASSPIKTDYSPLHF.

This clonotype appeared many times. The genes are TRBV7-6 and TRBJ2-6; 8 bases map to TRBD1. Losses at the gene ends were 0 bases for V and 1 base for J; bases not matched to a gene: 8. The CDR3 covers 19 residues. Germline loops: CDR1 SGHVS, CDR2 FNYEAQ. The CDR3: CASSLASTGGISGANVLTF. CDR3 bases: TGTGCCAGCAGCTTAGCGAGTACAGGGGGTATTTCTGGGGCCAACGTCCTGACTTTC.

With respect to this clonotype: A much larger clone differs from this one at a single base, so this may be a read error. V is TRBV20-1 and J is TRBJ2-7, with no clear D. The CDR3 runs to 10 residues. Germline V gene sequence: CDR1 DFQATT, CDR2 SNEGSKA (reference sequence). CDR3 sequence (DNA): TGCAATGCTCGAACTTACGAGCAGTACTTC. Translated, it gives CNARTYEQYF.

This clonotype was found many times. V and J are TRBV14 and TRBJ2-2, with D perhaps TRBD1 (6 bases). The CDR3 is made up of 14 amino acids. CDR1 is SGHDN, CDR2 FVKESK, per germline. Trimming shortened V by 1 base and J by 5 bases, and 8 bases separated the two germline ends. The CDR3 reads CASSQGGQTGELFF. As DNA, the CDR3 is TGTGCCAGCAGCCAAGGAGGACAGACCGGGGAGCTGTTTTTT.